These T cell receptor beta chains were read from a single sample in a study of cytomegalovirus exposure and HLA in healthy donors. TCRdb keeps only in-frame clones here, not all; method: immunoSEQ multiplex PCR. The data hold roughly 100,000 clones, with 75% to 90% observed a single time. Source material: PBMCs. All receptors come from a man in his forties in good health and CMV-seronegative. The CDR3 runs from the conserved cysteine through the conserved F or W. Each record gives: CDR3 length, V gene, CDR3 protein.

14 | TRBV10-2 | CASRRGTLLDTQYF
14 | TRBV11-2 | CASSLSRGNEKLFF
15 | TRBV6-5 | CASSYEAVGFSTQYF
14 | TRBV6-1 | CASSGSQGTYGYTF
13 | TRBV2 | CAGERAPPYGYTF
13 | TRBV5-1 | CASSLTGVSKLFF
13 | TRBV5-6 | CASSSGTGFEAFF
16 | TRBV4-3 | CASSQEYRVSTDTQYF
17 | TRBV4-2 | CASSQRIAGGTTDTQYF
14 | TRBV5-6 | CASALGAPDYGYTF
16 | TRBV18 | CASSPGQGDSNQPQHF
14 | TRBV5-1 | CASSLTGGSTEAFF
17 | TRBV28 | CASSRGGRGLEEETQYF
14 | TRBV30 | CAWRTSGGYWTQYF
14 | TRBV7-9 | CASSLAGGQETQYF
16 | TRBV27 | CASSSSTGSNTGELFF
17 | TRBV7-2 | CASSRRTGLKTNYGYTF
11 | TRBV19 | CASSMRVEAFF
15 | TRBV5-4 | CASSLDSRNTGELFF
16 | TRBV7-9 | CASSKIGGGPGETQYF
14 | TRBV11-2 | CASSLGHRSYGYTF
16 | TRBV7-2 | CASSLVFSGKDQPQHF
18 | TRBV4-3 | CASSQDLRLAGGYNEQFF
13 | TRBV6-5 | CASSRTGRYGYTF
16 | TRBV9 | CASSLYFRGKPEEQYF
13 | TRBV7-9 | CASSQTDSYEQYF
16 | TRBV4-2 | CASSLIGQILGYGYTF
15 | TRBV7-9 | CASGMGQAGGNTIYF
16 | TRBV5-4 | CASRPGLAENTGELFF
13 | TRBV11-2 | CASSRQVSGELFF
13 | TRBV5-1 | CASSLWRDSPLHF
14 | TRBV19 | CASSTSGGTYEQYF
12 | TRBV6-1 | CASSPYEETQYF
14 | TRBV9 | CASSVGQGNSPLHF
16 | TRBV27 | CASSHSGTAGQDEQYF
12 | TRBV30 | CAWSQGWTEAFF
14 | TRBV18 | CASSPRQGMDEQFF
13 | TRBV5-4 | CASSPDNTDTQYF
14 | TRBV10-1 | CASSVDRVSYEQYF
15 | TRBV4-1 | CASSQLPGGGHGYTF
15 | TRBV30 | CAWSVRPAEADTQYF
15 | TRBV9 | CASSVLSSGDDEQFF
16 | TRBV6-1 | CASSENAGALPYEQYF
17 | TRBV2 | CASKERGPIYSTDTQYF
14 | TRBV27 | CASSYQGPGAEAFF
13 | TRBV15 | CATSRSELTEAFF
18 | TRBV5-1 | CASSPQGLAGGSRDEQFF
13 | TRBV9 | CASSVALTDTQYF
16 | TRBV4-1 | CASSRTSGGLTDTQYF
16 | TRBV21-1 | CASSKAGARGDYEQYF
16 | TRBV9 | CASSVISAGSTDTQYF
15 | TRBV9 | CASSVASQTGTEAFF
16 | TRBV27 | CASSSFLDRVYNEQFF
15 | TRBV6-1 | CASSGYGGGNQPQHF